Each of the 15 T cell receptor beta chains below was sequenced from the same sample in a study of CD8+ T cells in alopecia areata. Treatment defined: oral pan-JAK inhibitor, 5-10 mg twice daily. RNA, once extracted, was reverse transcribed into cDNA for use as the sequencing template. Here immunoSEQ multiplex PCR was the method, and the copy in TCRdb shows in-frame clones only, minus some. Of over 150,000 clones in the sample, about three fifths are singletons; the top ten hold about 0.65%. The sample consisted of CD4+ T cells sorted from blood, taken at week 4, from a patient treated with tofacitinib. The receptors come from a human donor with alopecia areata.

V gene TRBV5-1 combines with J gene TRBJ2-5, with D possibly TRBD2 on 5 matching bases. Germline-derived CDR1 and CDR2 are SGHRS and YFSETQ. CDR3 size: 14 residues. Trimming cost V 2 bases and J 1 base, with 9 bases left between them. The CDR3 bases are TGCGCCAGCAGCTTAGGGAGCCCCCAAGAGACCCAGTACTTC. It yields the protein CASSLGSPQETQYF. Supplemented by reference TRBV5-1 and TRBJ2-5, the full variable domain reads KAGVTQTPRYLIKTRGQQVTLSCSPISGHRSVSWYQQTPGQGLQFLFEYFSETQRNKGNFPGRFSGRQFSNSRSEMNVSTLELGDSALYLCASSLGSPQETQYFGPGTRLLVL.

This clone appeared a single time. The V call is TRBV30, the J call TRBJ2-5, with 7 positions matching TRBD1. Matching the DNA end better, TRBJ2-7 makes the J call doubtful. The germline V gene encodes CDR1 GTSNPN and CDR2 SVGIG (reference sequence). The CDR3 has 13 amino acids. CDR3 coding DNA: TGTGCCTGGAGTAAAGACAGGGTCAGCGAGCAGTACTTC. Translating gives CAWSKDRVSEQYF.

This clone was recorded a few times. For the CDR3, the DNA is TGTGCCAGCGGGAGGACAGGGAACACCGGGGAGCTGTTTTTT. Its protein is CASGRTGNTGELFF. This chain joins TRBV6-6 and TRBJ2-2; D is possibly TRBD1 (7 bases). V lost 8 bases and J 1 base, leaving 11 bases between the germline ends. Per germline, CDR1 MNHNY and CDR2 SVGAGI (reference sequence). The CDR3 runs to 14 residues.

The rearrangement links TRBV20-1 to TRBJ2-1, with D uncertain. Germline V gene lookup returns CDR1 DFQATT and CDR2 SNEGSKA (reference sequence). Trimming took 5 bases from V and 6 from J, leaving 5 bases between them. The CDR3 loop spans 10 amino acids. DNA of the CDR3: TGCAGTGCTTTTGGCAATGAGCAGTTCTTC. Protein: CSAFGNEQFF.

The CDR3 protein is CASSKLGGVVEQFF. The CDR3 nucleotides are TGCGCCAGCAGCAAGTTGGGGGGAGTAGTTGAGCAGTTCTTC. This chain links TRBV5-1 with TRBJ2-1; a possible D gene is TRBD2 (6 bases). CDR1 SGHRS and CDR2 YFSETQ come from the germline V gene. Trimming pared 4 bases from V and 9 bases from J, leaving 17 bases between. The CDR3 contains 14 residues. The full variable domain, completed using reference TRBV5-1 and TRBJ2-1, is KAGVTQTPRYLIKTRGQQVTLSCSPISGHRSVSWYQQTPGQGLQFLFEYFSETQRNKGNFPGRFSGRQFSNSRSEMNVSTLELGDSALYLCASSKLGGVVEQFFGPGTRLTVL.

In this sample, this clone turned up a few times. The V and J genes are TRBV9 and TRBJ2-7; TRBD1 agrees at 9 bases. Germline trimming cut 2 bases from V and 2 bases from J; bases unmatched to any gene: 5. The CDR3 consists of 15 residues. CDR1 and CDR2 (germline): SGDLS, YYNGEE. The CDR3 is CASSVTGTGTYEQYF. The CDR3 nucleotides read TGTGCCAGCAGCGTTACCGGGACAGGGACCTACGAGCAGTACTTC.

The chain couples TRBV2 to TRBJ1-3; no definite D call. Germline V lookup: CDR1 SNHLY, CDR2 FYNNEI. V was clipped by 9 bases and J by 4 bases, with 10 bases between them. This CDR3 is built from 12 residues. The CDR3 DNA follows: TGTGCCAGTAGCGGGATCGGAAACACCATATATTTT. Its protein product is CASSGIGNTIYF.

This clone was seen a single time. V is TRBV16 and J is TRBJ1-1; D is unresolved. This CDR3 contains 14 residues. V was trimmed by 3 bases and J by 1 base, leaving 9 bases between them. Per the germline V gene, CDR1 is KGHSY and CDR2 is FQNENV. The chain's CDR3 is CASSQARQNTEAFF. The CDR3 region has the DNA TGTGCCAGCAGCCAGGCGCGGCAGAACACTGAAGCTTTCTTT. Complete variable domain (other parts from reference TRBV16 and TRBJ1-1): GEEVAQTPKHLVRGEGQKAKLYCAPIKGHSYVFWYQQVLKNEFKFLISFQNENVFDETGMPKERFSAKCLPNSPCSLEIQATKLEDSAVYFCASSQARQNTEAFFGQGTRLTVV.

This sequence joins TRBV30 and TRBJ2-1; a possible D gene is TRBD2 (5 bases). Per the germline V gene, CDR1 is GTSNPN and CDR2 is SVGIG (reference sequence). Trimming pared 7 bases from V and 4 bases from J, leaving 14 bases between. The CDR3 is 13 residues long. CDR3 in DNA: TGTGCCTCAGGACTCACCCTTTACAATGAGCAGTTCTTC. It translates to CASGLTLYNEQFF.

The V call is TRBV30, the J call TRBJ1-1; D is unclear. The CDR3 length is 13 residues. CDR1 GTSNPN and CDR2 SVGIG come from the germline V gene (reference sequence). Trimming left V 3 bases short and J 0 bases short, with 8 bases between. CDR3 protein: CAWRPPLNTEAFF. DNA for the CDR3: TGTGCCTGGAGGCCCCCGTTGAACACTGAAGCTTTCTTT.

The chain uses TRBV30 and TRBJ1-2; D unresolved. Trimming took off 1 base at V and 7 bases at J, with 10 bases between the two ends. The length of the CDR3 is 12 residues. Germline loops: CDR1 GTSNPN, CDR2 SVGIG (reference sequence). CDR3 coding DNA: TGTGCCTGGAGTGCCACCTTGGGTGGCTACACCTTC. Translated: CAWSATLGGYTF.

The CDR3 bases are TGCAGCGTGGGGGGGCTCACTGAAGCTTTCTTT. This encodes CSVGGLTEAFF. The chain couples TRBV29-1 to TRBJ1-1; tentatively, D is TRBD1 (6 bases). This CDR3 contains 11 residues. Trimming cost V 6 bases and J 4 bases, with 9 bases left between them. In germline, CDR1 is SQVTM, CDR2 ANQGSEA.

The rearrangement uses TRBV27 and TRBJ1-5, with D unresolved. The CDR3 is 13 amino acids. V lost 4 bases, J lost 14 bases, and 18 bases lay in between. Germline values: CDR1 MNHEY, CDR2 SMNVEV (reference sequence). The CDR3 region is CASSSSGGREEHF. The CDR3 DNA sequence: TGTGCCAGCAGTTCCTCGGGAGGGAGGGAGGAGCATTTT.

This chain connects TRBV6-6 to TRBJ2-3; TRBD1 agrees at 8 bases. The J segment lost 3 bases and the V segment lost 10 bases, leaving 6 bases of the junction unmatched. Germline V gives CDR1 MNHNY, CDR2 SVGAGI (reference sequence). CDR3 size: 13 residues. This CDR3 reads CATRQGPTDTQYF. CDR3 sequence (DNA): TGTGCCACCAGACAGGGGCCGACAGATACGCAGTATTTT.

This clone was counted between two and nine times. The same CDR3 can be traced to other DNA sequences in this sample. This rearrangement joins TRBV4-3 to TRBJ2-5; maybe TRBD2 (6 bases). Germline CDR1 LGHNA, CDR2 YSLEER. Trimming pared 0 bases from V and 1 base from J, leaving 9 bases between. CDR3 size: 15 residues. In DNA form, the CDR3 reads TGCGCCAGCAGCCAAGATTTCGGGGGCCAAGAGACCCAGTACTTC. As protein: CASSQDFGGQETQYF.